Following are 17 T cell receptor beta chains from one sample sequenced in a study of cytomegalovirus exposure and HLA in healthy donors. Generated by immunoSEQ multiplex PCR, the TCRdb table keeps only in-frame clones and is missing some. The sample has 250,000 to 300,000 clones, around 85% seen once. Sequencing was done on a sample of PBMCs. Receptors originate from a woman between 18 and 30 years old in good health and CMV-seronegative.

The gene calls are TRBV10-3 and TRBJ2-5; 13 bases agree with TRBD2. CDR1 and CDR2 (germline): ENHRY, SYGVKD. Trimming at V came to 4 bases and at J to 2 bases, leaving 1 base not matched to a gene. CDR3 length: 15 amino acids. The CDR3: CAISGGLAGQETQYF. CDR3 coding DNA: TGTGCCATCAGTGGGGGACTAGCGGGACAAGAGACCCAGTACTTC.

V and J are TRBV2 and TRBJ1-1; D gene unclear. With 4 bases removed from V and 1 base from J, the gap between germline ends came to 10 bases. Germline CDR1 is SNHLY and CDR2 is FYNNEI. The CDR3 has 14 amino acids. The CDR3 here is CASSVGQENTEAFF. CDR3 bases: TGTGCCAGCAGTGTAGGTCAGGAGAACACTGAAGCTTTCTTT.

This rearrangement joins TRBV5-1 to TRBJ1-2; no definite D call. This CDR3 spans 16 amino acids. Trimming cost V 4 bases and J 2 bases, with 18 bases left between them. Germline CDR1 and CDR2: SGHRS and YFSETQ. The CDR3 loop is CASSTGEGRANYGYTF. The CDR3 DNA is TGCGCCAGCAGCACCGGGGAGGGCCGGGCGAACTATGGCTACACCTTC.

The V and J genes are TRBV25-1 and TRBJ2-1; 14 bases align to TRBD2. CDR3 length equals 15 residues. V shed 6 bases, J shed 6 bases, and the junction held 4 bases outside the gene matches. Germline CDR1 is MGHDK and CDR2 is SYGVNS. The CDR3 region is CASRTSGGAGNEQFF. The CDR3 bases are TGTGCCAGCAGGACTAGCGGGGGGGCTGGCAATGAGCAGTTCTTC.

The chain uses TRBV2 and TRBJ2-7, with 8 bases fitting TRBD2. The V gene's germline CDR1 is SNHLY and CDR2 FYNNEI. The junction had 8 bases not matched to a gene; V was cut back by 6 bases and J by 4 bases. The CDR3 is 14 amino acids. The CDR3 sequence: CASSVLREGYEQYF. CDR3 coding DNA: TGTGCCAGCAGCGTCTTACGGGAGGGGTACGAGCAGTACTTC.

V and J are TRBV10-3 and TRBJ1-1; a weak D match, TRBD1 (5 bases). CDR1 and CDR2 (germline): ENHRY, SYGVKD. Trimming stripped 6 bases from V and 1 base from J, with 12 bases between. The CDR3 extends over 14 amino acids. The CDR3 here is CAISLGLENTEAFF. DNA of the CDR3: TGTGCCATCAGCTTGGGACTGGAGAACACTGAAGCTTTCTTT.

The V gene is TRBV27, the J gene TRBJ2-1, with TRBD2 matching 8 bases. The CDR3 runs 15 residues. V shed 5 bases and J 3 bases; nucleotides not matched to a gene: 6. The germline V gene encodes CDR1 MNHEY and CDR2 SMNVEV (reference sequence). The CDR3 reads CASSKASGLYNEQFF. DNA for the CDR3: TGTGCCAGCAGTAAGGCTAGCGGGCTCTACAATGAGCAGTTCTTC.

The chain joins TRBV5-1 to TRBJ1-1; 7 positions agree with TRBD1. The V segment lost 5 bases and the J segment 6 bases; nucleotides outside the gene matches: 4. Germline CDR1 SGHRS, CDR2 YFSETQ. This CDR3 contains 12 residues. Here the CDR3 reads CASRYDRAEAFF. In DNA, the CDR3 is TGCGCCAGCAGATATGACAGGGCTGAAGCTTTCTTT.

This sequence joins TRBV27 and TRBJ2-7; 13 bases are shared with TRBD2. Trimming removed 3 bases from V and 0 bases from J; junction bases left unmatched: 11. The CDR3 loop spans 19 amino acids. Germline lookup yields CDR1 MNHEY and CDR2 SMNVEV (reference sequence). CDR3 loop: CASSFRLAGGRAASYEQYF. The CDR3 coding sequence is TGTGCCAGCAGTTTTAGACTAGCGGGAGGTCGGGCGGCCTCCTACGAGCAGTACTTC.

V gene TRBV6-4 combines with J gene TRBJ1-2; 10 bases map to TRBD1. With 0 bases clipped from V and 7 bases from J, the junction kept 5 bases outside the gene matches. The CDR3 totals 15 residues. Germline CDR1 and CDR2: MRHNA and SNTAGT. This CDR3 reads CASSDSTGGASGYTF. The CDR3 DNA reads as TGTGCCAGCAGTGACTCGACAGGGGGCGCGAGTGGCTACACCTTC.

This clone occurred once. CDR3 amino acids: CASSSPGGTEAFF. CDR3 nucleotides: TGTGCCAGCAGCTCCCCGGGGGGGACTGAAGCTTTCTTT. The chain links TRBV7-9 to TRBJ1-1; possible D gene TRBD1, 5 bases. The length of the CDR3 is 13 residues. With 4 bases removed from V and 5 bases from J, the gap between germline ends came to 11 bases. Germline V CDR1 and CDR2: SEHNR, FQNEAQ (reference sequence).

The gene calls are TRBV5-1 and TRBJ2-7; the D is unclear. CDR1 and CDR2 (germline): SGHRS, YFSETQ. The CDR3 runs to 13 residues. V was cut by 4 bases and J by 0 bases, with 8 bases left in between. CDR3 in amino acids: CASSPSFSYEQYF. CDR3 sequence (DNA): TGCGCCAGCAGCCCCTCCTTCTCCTACGAGCAGTACTTC.

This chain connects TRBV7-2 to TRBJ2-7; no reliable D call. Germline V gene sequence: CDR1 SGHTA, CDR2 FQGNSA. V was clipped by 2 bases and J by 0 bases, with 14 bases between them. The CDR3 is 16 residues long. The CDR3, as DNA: TGTGCCAGCAGCTTAATTGTGAGTGGTAACTCCTACGAGCAGTACTTC. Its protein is CASSLIVSGNSYEQYF.

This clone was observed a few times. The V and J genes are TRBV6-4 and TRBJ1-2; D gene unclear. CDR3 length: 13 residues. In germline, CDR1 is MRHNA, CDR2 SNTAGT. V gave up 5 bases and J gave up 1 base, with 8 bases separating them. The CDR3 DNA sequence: TGTGCCAGCAGTCACGGTATTAACTATGGCTACACCTTC. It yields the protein CASSHGINYGYTF.

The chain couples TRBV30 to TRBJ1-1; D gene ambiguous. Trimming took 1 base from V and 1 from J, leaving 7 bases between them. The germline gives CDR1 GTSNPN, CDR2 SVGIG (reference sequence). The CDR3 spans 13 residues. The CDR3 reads CAWSGRQNTEAFF. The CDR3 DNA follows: TGTGCCTGGAGTGGCAGACAGAACACTGAAGCTTTCTTT.

CDR3 loop: CASSVGQGNTEAFF. Written as DNA, the CDR3 is TGTGCCAGCTCAGTGGGACAGGGCAACACTGAAGCTTTCTTT. V and J are TRBV18 and TRBJ1-1; 9 bases line up with TRBD1. CDR1 and CDR2 (germline): KGHSH, LQKENI. There are 14 residues in the CDR3. Unmatched junction bases numbered 3, after V lost 5 bases and J lost 2 bases. Full variable domain (outside the CDR3, taken from reference TRBV18 and TRBJ1-1): NAGVMQNPRHLVRRRGQEARLRCSPMKGHSHVYWYRQLPEEGLKFMVYLQKENIIDESGMPKERFSAEFPKEGPSILRIQQVVRGDSAAYFCASSVGQGNTEAFFGQGTRLTVV.

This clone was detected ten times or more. CDR3 coding DNA: TGTGCCTGGCCCGGGACAGGATACACCGGGGAGCTGTTTTTT. This codes for CAWPGTGYTGELFF. The chain combines TRBV30 with TRBJ2-2; TRBD1 agrees at 8 bases. The CDR3 is 14 amino acids. Germline V gives CDR1 GTSNPN, CDR2 SVGIG (reference sequence). J lost 3 bases, V lost 5 bases, and 5 bases had no gene match.